This T cell receptor beta chain originates from a study of T cells expressing NK-cell markers. Across the study: Source material for TCR beta repertoires consisted of sorted CD3+CD56+NKG2C+, CD3+CD56+NKG2C- and CD3+CD56-NKG2C+ T cells.

UMIs were included in TCR beta cDNA generated by 5'RACE template switching. From its re-call of the 5' RACE reads, TCRdb lists each CDR3 protein once, without DNA. The sample holds about 260,000 distinct CDR3 sequences. The CDR3 is 14 amino acids. The receptor was derived from a woman between 18 and 70 years old in good health. The chain uses TRBV12-3 or TRBV12-4 and TRBJ1-2; checking the TCRdb D call of TRBD1 is not possible without DNA. The sequenced material came from blood T cells: a sorted CD56 or NKG2C T cell subset, CD4+ or CD8+ T cells, or bulk PBMC T cells (not recorded which). The CDR3 protein is CASSLADSNYGYTF.